The rows below give T cell receptor beta chains drawn from one sample of a study of T cells after yellow fever vaccination. TCRdb analysed the 5' RACE reads with MiXCR anew, one entry per CDR3 protein. The sample consists of 300,000 to 350,000 distinct CDR3 sequences, less than 9.5% of them appearing once. Sequenced material: PBMCs, taken around 45 days after the first yellow fever vaccination. The receptors were sampled from a man aged 18 to 35 who received the YFV17D yellow fever vaccine. Each CDR3 is given with its conserved first and last residue. The order of the fields is J gene, D gene, CDR3 length, clone size, V gene, CDR3 protein, CDR3 DNA. D genes are given only for firm matches. Expanded clones get a size class; other rows say once, few or many, or leave the size out.

>TRBJ2-1|TRBD2|18|few|TRBV5-1
CASTYGSGLAGGVREQFF
TGCGCCAGCACCTACGGGTCGGGGCTAGCGGGGGGGGTTCGTGAGCAGTTCTTC
>TRBJ2-1|-|16|-|TRBV7-9
CASSLAPGRGDDEQFF
TGTGCCAGCAGCTTAGCGCCAGGTAGAGGGGACGATGAGCAGTTCTTC
>TRBJ2-5|TRBD2|14|many|TRBV20-1
CSAAGGYLRETQYF
TGCAGTGCGGCGGGGGGATATTTGCGAGAGACCCAGTACTTC
>TRBJ2-3|-|13|-|TRBV5-6
CASSHEDLDTQYF
TGTGCCAGCAGTCATGAGGACTTAGATACGCAGTATTTT
>TRBJ2-3|-|15|few|TRBV9
CASSVAVWITDTQYF
TGTGCCAGCAGCGTAGCAGTGTGGATCACAGATACGCAGTATTTT
>TRBJ2-7|TRBD1|15|many|TRBV7-2
CASSLSWDSSYEQYF
TGTGCCAGCAGCTTATCCTGGGACAGCTCCTACGAGCAGTACTTC
>TRBJ2-1|TRBD2|15|many|TRBV5-1
CASSLGRGGYNEQFF
TGCGCCAGCAGCTTGGGGCGGGGGGGATACAATGAGCAGTTCTTC
>TRBJ2-5|-|15|few|TRBV7-2
CASSQGGGPQETQYF
TGTGCCAGCAGCCAGGGGGGGGGGCCGCAAGAGACCCAGTACTTC
>TRBJ2-5|-|14|many|TRBV14
CASSQGDGGETQYF
TGTGCCAGCAGCCAAGGCGACGGGGGTGAGACCCAGTACTTC
>TRBJ1-6|-|16|many|TRBV6-5
CASSYSWGLGNSPLHF
TGTGCCAGCAGTTACTCGTGGGGGCTCGGTAATTCACCCCTCCACTTT
>TRBJ1-1|-|16|-|TRBV7-9
CASSLGHWGMGTEAFF
TGTGCCAGCAGCTTAGGCCATTGGGGGATGGGGACTGAAGCTTTCTTT
>TRBJ2-1|TRBD2|15|many|TRBV15
CATSRGLGEGNEQFF
TGTGCCACCAGCAGGGGACTAGGGGAGGGCAATGAGCAGTTCTTC
>TRBJ2-1|TRBD1|14|-|TRBV12-3/TRBV12-4
CASSLGTVQYEQFF
TGTGCCAGCAGCCTCGGGACAGTACAATATGAGCAGTTCTTC
>TRBJ2-5|-|11|-|TRBV20-1
CSASRQETQYF
TGCAGTGCCAGTCGCCAAGAGACCCAGTACTTC
>TRBJ1-1|TRBD1|14|many|TRBV18
CASSQGAANTEAFF
TGTGCCAGCTCCCAGGGGGCAGCGAACACTGAAGCTTTCTTT
>TRBJ2-5|-|12|-|TRBV7-2
CASSLERSDADF
TGTGCCAGCAGCTTAGAGCGTTCAGACGCGGACTTC
>TRBJ1-6|-|14|-|TRBV4-1
CASSQLLGISPLHF
TGCGCCAGCAGCCAACTTTTAGGGATTTCACCCCTCCACTTT
>TRBJ1-1|-|13|-|TRBV7-9
CASSLGPRREAFF
TGTGCCAGCAGCTTAGGACCCCGACGTGAAGCTTTCTTT
>TRBJ2-5|-|14|many|TRBV20-1
CSAPLGGQKETQYF
TGCAGTGCTCCACTCGGTGGACAGAAAGAGACCCAGTACTTC
>TRBJ2-6|-|15|few|TRBV6-5
CASSYRDSGANVLTF
TGTGCCAGCAGTTACAGGGACTCTGGGGCCAACGTCCTGACTTTC
>TRBJ2-3|-|15|-|TRBV6-2/TRBV6-3
CASSVPGPDTDTQYF
TGTGCCAGCAGTGTCCCGGGACCAGACACAGATACGCAGTATTTT
>TRBJ2-3|-|12|-|TRBV6-2/TRBV6-3
CASSWGIDTQYF
TGTGCCAGCAGTTGGGGAATAGATACGCAGTATTTT
>TRBJ1-2|-|14|-|TRBV5-1
CASSSRPGDYGYTF
TGCGCCAGCAGCTCCCGGCCGGGGGACTATGGCTACACCTTC
>TRBJ2-2|-|15|-|TRBV7-2
CASSPLPQVTGELFF
TGTGCCAGCAGCCCCCTTCCCCAGGTCACCGGGGAGCTGTTTTTT
>TRBJ1-6|TRBD1|12|few|TRBV20-1
CSAGQGNSPLHF
TGCAGTGCCGGACAGGGGAACTCACCCCTCCACTTT
>TRBJ1-4|-|15|-|TRBV28
CASSFHGQSNEKLFF
TGTGCCAGCAGTTTCCATGGGCAGTCTAATGAAAAACTGTTTTTT
>TRBJ1-6|-|15|-|TRBV3-1
CASSESAGDNSPLHF
TGTGCCAGCAGCGAGAGCGCAGGGGATAATTCACCCCTCCACTTT
>TRBJ1-6|-|14|many|TRBV4-3
CASSQAGLVSPLHF
TGCGCCAGCAGCCAGGCGGGATTAGTATCACCCCTCCACTTT
>TRBJ1-4|TRBD1|19|-|TRBV5-6
CASSLEADRGYSTNEKLFF
TGTGCCAGCAGCTTGGAAGCGGACAGGGGATATTCAACTAATGAAAAACTGTTTTTT
>TRBJ2-7|TRBD1|14|few|TRBV27
CASSGTVGGGEQYF
TGTGCCAGCAGCGGGACAGTCGGAGGCGGCGAGCAGTACTTC
>TRBJ2-2|-|17|-|TRBV4-2
CASSPVEGYANTGELFF
TGTGCCAGCAGCCCGGTGGAAGGCTACGCGAACACCGGGGAGCTGTTTTTT
>TRBJ2-6|-|15|few|TRBV6-2/TRBV6-3
CASSSVWGGANVLTF
TGTGCCAGCAGTAGTGTCTGGGGAGGGGCCAACGTCCTGACTTTC
>TRBJ2-5|TRBD2|13|-|TRBV11-1
CASSEGPGRVQYF
TGTGCCAGCAGCGAAGGGCCGGGGAGGGTCCAGTACTTC
>TRBJ1-2|-|13|few|TRBV25-1
CASSEVGNYGYTF
TGTGCCAGCAGTGAAGTGGGAAACTATGGCTACACCTTC
>TRBJ2-5|TRBD1|16|few|TRBV5-1
CASSLTGTGSGETQYF
TGCGCCAGCAGCTTGACCGGGACAGGTAGTGGAGAGACCCAGTACTTC
>TRBJ2-1|TRBD2|16|few|TRBV7-8
CAVTLGWAGGPHEQFF
TGTGCCGTGACCCTGGGATGGGCGGGGGGCCCTCATGAGCAGTTCTTC
>TRBJ1-5|-|14|-|TRBV11-2
CASSFGYSNQPQHF
TGTGCCAGCAGCTTCGGGTATAGCAATCAGCCCCAGCATTTT